The entry below gives a single T cell receptor (beta chain) sequence along with its context. What antigen it recognizes has not been identified. The record has no base qualities; no much larger clone is one base away. Each collaborating institution followed its own protocols to collect whole blood in K2EDTA tubes. Collaborator samples were shipped for TCRbeta analysis as frozen whole blood, isolated PBMCs, or DNA extracted from either sample type. The data originate from a study of blood T cell repertoires in COVID-19 (dated by TCRdb to 2018 to 2020). Some background on the complete study: Samples covering the acute and convalescent phases of COVID-19 were provided by collaborators in the United States, Italy and Spain. The prospective study material was composed of cDNA or gDNA derived from T cells, B-cell-depleted T cells, or PBMCs. The dataset comprised deeply sampled blood TCRbeta repertoires from subjects exposed to, actively infected with, or recovered from COVID-19. The repertoires were released in a freely available public database intended as a resource for research on the immune response to SARS-CoV-2. The samples were drawn from two sources: the first 160 participants of the ongoing ImmuneRACE study, and approximately 1,300 subjects contributed by 6 global collaborators. Nearly every sample came with metadata listing a de-identified subject ID, COVID-19 status, age in years and sex. Where available, HLA class I and class II types were taken from metadata supplied by the sample provider and were not determined by assay-based typing.

The CDR3, cysteine through phenylalanine, is 12 amino acids long. The CDR3 DNA has 36 bases and is translated from base 1. Trimming removed 3 bases from V and 3 bases from J, leaving 5 bases between the germline ends. The germline V gene gives CDR1 as MDHEN and CDR2 as SYDVKM. On the study overall, not on this receptor specifically: The amount of clinical and demographic metadata varied by source and participant and was provided uncurated.

TCRbeta CDR3 regions were amplified from genomic DNA using the immunoSEQ Assay, a bias-controlled multiplex PCR. The paper's data handling went like this. Nucleated cell counts per sample were estimated from amplification of reference gene primers within the assay. Sequence reads were collapsed and filtered to measure the absolute abundance of every unique TCRbeta CDR3 rearrangement. Productive Simpson clonality was computed per sample as the square root of Simpson's diversity index over productive rearrangements. The table was pulled from immuneACCESS by TCRdb, which kept in-frame rearrangements only. Such tables lose some clones; where checked, under half of the loss comes from unresolved V genes, and the rest has no known cause. The V and J calls and clone size come from that table; D and trimming were worked out from the DNA. The sample table holds around 300,000 clones, of which approximately 87% were seen once. Of the sample, around 4% falls within the top ten clones.

Here the chain combines TRBV28 and TRBJ1-2, with no D gene named confidently. The specimen was peripheral blood. The sequence was collected from a woman aged 45-60 years with active or convalescent COVID-19. CDR3 region: CASSFGYYGYTF. DNA sequence: TGTGCCAGCAGTTTCGGGTACTATGGCTACACCTTC.